The sequence of this T cell receptor (beta chain) was determined in a study of CD8 T cells in ankylosing spondylitis. With V trimmed by 3 bases and J by 3 bases, 12 bases remained unmatched. The CDR3 has 16 amino acids. CDR1 is SGHRS and CDR2 is YFSETQ in the germline V gene. TCRdb ran MiXCR on the 5' RACE reads and lists one entry per CDR3 protein. This sample has about 360,000 distinct CDR3 sequences, with about 15% found just once. Points on this clonotype: Its antigen is as yet unknown.

Study-wide findings and caveats: A TCR beta motif made of about eight highly homologous variants seemed typical of ankylosing spondylitis blood. Before this, some motif variants had been reported in reactive arthritis synovial fluid and blood.

This clonotype originated in a male donor with ankylosing spondylitis or in good health (not recorded which). Material: blood, either unsorted or a sorted T cell fraction (not recorded which). The rearrangement links TRBV5-1 to TRBJ2-7; the match to TRBD1 covers 7 bases. The CDR3: CASSSRQGPPRYEQYF. The CDR3 DNA reads as TGCGCCAGCAGCTCCAGACAGGGACCCCCTCGCTACGAGCAGTACTTC.